Listed below are T cell receptor beta chains from one sample, sequenced in a study of PD-1 blockade in classical Hodgkin lymphoma. The method was immunoSEQ multiplex PCR; TCRdb's version includes in-frame clones alone and lacks a portion of them. The repertoire includes around 60,000 clones, about 89% of them detected once, and under 13% sits in the top ten. Material: peripheral blood mononuclear cells (PBMCs), obtained before the fourth cycle of nivolumab. The receptors shown here come from a human donor with classical Hodgkin lymphoma. The CDR3 runs from the conserved cysteine through the conserved F or W. The D gene is left open where the match is weak. The size of a clone is reported for some rows only, either as once, few or many, or as a class for expanded clones.

v_gene	d_gene	j_gene	abundance	CDR3aa	CDR3nt
TRBV16	NA	TRBJ2-1	NA	CASSPDAGYNEQFF	TGTGCCAGCAGCCCAGACGCAGGCTACAATGAGCAGTTCTTC
TRBV5-5	NA	TRBJ1-1	NA	CASSPWGGNTEAFF	TGTGCCAGCAGCCCCTGGGGAGGGAACACTGAAGCTTTCTTT
TRBV6-6	TRBD2	TRBJ2-2	NA	CASTSGGFFGELFF	TGTGCCAGCACTAGCGGGGGGTTTTTCGGGGAGCTGTTTTTT
TRBV5-4	NA	TRBJ2-6	NA	CASSLSGAAANVLTF	TGTGCCAGCAGCTTAAGTGGGGCTGCGGCCAACGTCCTGACTTTC
TRBV30	NA	TRBJ2-1	NA	CAWSVRGWEQFF	TGTGCCTGGAGTGTAAGGGGTTGGGAGCAGTTCTTC
TRBV19	NA	TRBJ1-3	NA	CASSLSTGDGNTIYF	TGTGCCAGTAGTTTGTCCACCGGGGACGGAAACACCATATATTTT
TRBV11-2	NA	TRBJ1-5	NA	CASSLGVGADQPQHF	TGTGCCAGCAGCTTAGGGGTAGGGGCGGATCAGCCCCAGCATTTT
TRBV6-5	TRBD1	TRBJ2-1	NA	CASRNSYRGDNEQFF	TGTGCCAGCAGGAACTCTTACAGGGGGGACAATGAGCAGTTCTTC
TRBV5-4	NA	TRBJ2-3	NA	CASSLGTGPPKGTDTQYF	TGTGCCAGCAGCTTGGGGACGGGACCTCCCAAGGGGACAGATACGCAGTATTTT
TRBV9	NA	TRBJ1-1	few	CAKVNTEAFF	TGTGCCAAAGTGAACACTGAAGCTTTCTTT
TRBV27	NA	TRBJ1-6	NA	CASSLKMAGSNSPLHF	TGTGCCAGCAGTCTCAAAATGGCCGGGTCTAATTCACCCCTCCACTTT
TRBV6-6	TRBD1	TRBJ2-7	once	CISRGPYEQYF	TGTATCTCCAGGGGGCCCTACGAGCAGTACTTC
TRBV13	NA	TRBJ1-3	NA	CASSLSENTIYF	TGTGCCAGCAGCTTATCCGAAAACACCATATATTTT
TRBV6-6	NA	TRBJ2-7	NA	CASTLLYEQYF	TGTGCCAGCACCCTGCTTTACGAGCAGTACTTC
TRBV4-1	NA	TRBJ2-1	NA	CASSPRLGNEQFF	TGCGCCAGCAGCCCCCGACTTGGCAATGAGCAGTTCTTC
TRBV2	NA	TRBJ1-6	NA	CASTYENNSPLHF	TGTGCCAGCACGTACGAAAATAATTCACCCCTCCACTTT
TRBV5-1	NA	TRBJ2-5	NA	CASSFNGGEVETQYF	TGCGCCAGCAGCTTCAATGGGGGCGAAGTAGAGACCCAGTACTTC
TRBV28	NA	TRBJ2-5	NA	CASSPRFWASEETQYF	TGTGCCAGCAGTCCCCGTTTTTGGGCCAGCGAGGAGACCCAGTACTTC
TRBV11-2	NA	TRBJ1-1	NA	CASSLDWGAEAFF	TGTGCCAGCAGCTTAGATTGGGGGGCTGAAGCTTTCTTT
TRBV10-3	NA	TRBJ2-7	NA	CATAPEGVIYEQYF	TGTGCCACCGCGCCAGAGGGAGTCATTTACGAGCAGTACTTC
TRBV5-6	NA	TRBJ1-1	NA	CASSFRRTEAFF	TGTGCCAGCAGCTTCCGCAGAACTGAAGCTTTCTTT
TRBV7-2	NA	TRBJ2-7	NA	CASSLERGPYEQYF	TGTGCCAGCAGCTTGGAGAGGGGACCCTACGAGCAGTACTTC
TRBV6-1	TRBD1	TRBJ1-2	once	CASSATGAYGYTF	TGTGCCAGCAGCGCGACAGGGGCCTATGGCTACACCTTC
TRBV6-1	NA	TRBJ1-6	few	CASSVSTVELYSPLHF	TGTGCCAGCAGTGTGTCGACAGTAGAGTTGTATTCACCCCTCCACTTT
TRBV5-1	TRBD2	TRBJ2-2	NA	CASSPGGMNTGELFF	TGCGCCAGCAGCCCGGGGGGGATGAACACCGGGGAGCTGTTTTTT
TRBV5-1	NA	TRBJ1-1	NA	CASSLLDGNYEAFF	TGCGCCAGCAGCTTGCTTGACGGAAACTATGAAGCTTTCTTT
TRBV27	NA	TRBJ2-7	NA	CASSYSLSTLGALSYF	TGTGCCAGCTCCTACTCGCTCTCAACCTTAGGAGCTTTATCGTACTTC
TRBV7-9	TRBD1	TRBJ1-5	once	CASSGPDRENSAQHF	TGTGCCAGCAGCGGACCAGACAGGGAGAATAGTGCCCAGCATTTT
TRBV7-2	NA	TRBJ1-1	once	CASSPMGNTEAFF	TGTGCCAGCAGCCCCATGGGAAACACTGAAGCTTTCTTT
TRBV7-2	NA	TRBJ2-7	NA	CASRVDGSYEQYF	TGTGCCAGCAGAGTGGACGGTTCCTACGAGCAGTACTTC
TRBV6-6	TRBD2	TRBJ2-7	NA	CASIPQRGPSSYEQYF	TGTGCCAGCATCCCCCAGCGGGGGCCCAGCTCCTACGAGCAGTACTTC
TRBV14	TRBD2	TRBJ2-7	NA	CASSQTLGLAGGPHYEQYF	TGTGCCAGCAGCCAAACCCTGGGACTAGCGGGGGGGCCGCACTACGAGCAGTACTTC
TRBV7-9	TRBD2	TRBJ2-3	NA	CASSASGGQVDTQYF	TGTGCCAGCAGCGCCTCGGGGGGGCAGGTAGATACGCAGTATTTT
TRBV5-1	TRBD1	TRBJ1-1	NA	CASSWDPQTGANTEAFF	TGCGCCAGCAGCTGGGACCCCCAGACAGGGGCGAACACTGAAGCTTTCTTT
TRBV21-1	NA	TRBJ2-7	NA	CASSLLLAGDYEQYF	TGTGCCAGCAGCTTATTGCTAGCGGGGGACTACGAGCAGTACTTC
TRBV6-6	NA	TRBJ2-3	NA	CASSYLMNPDTQYF	TGTGCCAGCAGTTACTTAATGAACCCAGATACGCAGTATTTT
TRBV10-3	NA	TRBJ1-2	few	CAISESRSNYGYTF	TGTGCCATCAGTGAGTCAAGATCTAACTATGGCTACACCTTC
TRBV29-1	NA	TRBJ2-5	once	CSGNPGDKETQYF	TGCAGCGGCAACCCAGGGGATAAGGAGACCCAGTACTTC
TRBV2	NA	TRBJ1-1	NA	CASSPGLEAFF	TGTGCCAGCAGCCCAGGCCTTGAAGCTTTCTTT
TRBV5-6	NA	TRBJ2-3	NA	CASSIGFFTDTQYF	TGTGCCAGCAGCATAGGGTTTTTCACAGATACGCAGTATTTT
TRBV30	TRBD2	TRBJ2-3	NA	CAWREGLAGTTDTQYF	TGTGCCTGGAGGGAAGGACTAGCGGGGACCACAGATACGCAGTATTTT
TRBV6-5	TRBD1	TRBJ2-2	NA	CASSSRQGANTGELFF	TGTGCCAGCAGTTCGAGACAGGGGGCGAACACCGGGGAGCTGTTTTTT
TRBV6-5	NA	TRBJ1-5	NA	CASSPKLGNQPQHF	TGTGCCAGCAGTCCCAAGTTGGGCAATCAGCCCCAGCATTTT
TRBV19	TRBD2	TRBJ2-1	NA	CASSIAGGHYNEQFF	TGTGCCAGTAGTATCGCGGGGGGTCACTACAATGAGCAGTTCTTC
TRBV11-2	NA	TRBJ1-1	NA	CASSRLNTEAFF	TGTGCCAGCAGCCGTTTAAACACTGAAGCTTTCTTT
TRBV2	TRBD1	TRBJ1-6	NA	CASRGQLESNSPLHF	TGTGCCAGCAGGGGACAGTTGGAGAGTAATTCACCCCTCCACTTT
TRBV7-8	NA	TRBJ2-7	NA	CASSFGVSYEQYF	TGTGCCAGCAGCTTTGGGGTCAGCTACGAGCAGTACTTC
TRBV5-1	NA	TRBJ2-1	NA	CASRIQGTSGNNEQFF	TGCGCCAGCAGAATACAGGGTACAAGTGGAAACAATGAGCAGTTCTTC
TRBV5-1	NA	TRBJ1-4	NA	CASSPDIPGEKLFF	TGCGCCAGCAGCCCAGACATACCAGGTGAAAAACTGTTTTTT
TRBV11-2	TRBD2	TRBJ2-7	NA	CASSWTGAGGSHEQYF	TGTGCCAGCAGCTGGACAGGAGCGGGGGGGTCCCACGAGCAGTACTTC
TRBV9	TRBD2	TRBJ2-2	NA	CASSPRGGMGTGELFF	TGTGCCAGCAGCCCCCGGGGGGGGATGGGCACCGGGGAGCTGTTTTTT
TRBV7-2	TRBD2	TRBJ2-2	NA	CASSPKRGPTGELFF	TGTGCCAGCAGCCCTAAGCGGGGTCCCACCGGGGAGCTGTTTTTT
TRBV19	NA	TRBJ2-3	NA	CASSLDQGRTDTQYF	TGTGCCAGTAGTCTAGATCAGGGTAGGACAGATACGCAGTATTTT
TRBV14	NA	TRBJ1-2	NA	CASSLNQRGGYTF	TGTGCCAGCAGCCTTAACCAGCGGGGTGGCTACACCTTC
TRBV29-1	NA	TRBJ1-2	NA	CSGALAADYGYTF	TGCAGCGGGGCCCTGGCGGCGGACTATGGCTACACCTTC
TRBV2	NA	TRBJ2-2	NA	CASSLRTTGTGELFF	TGTGCCAGCAGTTTAAGGACAACCGGGACCGGGGAGCTGTTTTTT
TRBV5-1	NA	TRBJ1-5	NA	CASSLTPARDQPQHF	TGCGCCAGCAGCTTGACCCCAGCGAGGGATCAGCCCCAGCATTTT
TRBV10-2	TRBD2	TRBJ2-7	NA	CASSWGGGTLRTSGFVRQYF	TGCGCCAGCAGTTGGGGGGGAGGAACCCTGCGGACTAGCGGGTTCGTGAGGCAGTACTTC
TRBV6-6	NA	TRBJ2-5	NA	CASSYTGLEQYF	TGTGCCAGCAGTTACACGGGATTGGAGCAGTACTTC